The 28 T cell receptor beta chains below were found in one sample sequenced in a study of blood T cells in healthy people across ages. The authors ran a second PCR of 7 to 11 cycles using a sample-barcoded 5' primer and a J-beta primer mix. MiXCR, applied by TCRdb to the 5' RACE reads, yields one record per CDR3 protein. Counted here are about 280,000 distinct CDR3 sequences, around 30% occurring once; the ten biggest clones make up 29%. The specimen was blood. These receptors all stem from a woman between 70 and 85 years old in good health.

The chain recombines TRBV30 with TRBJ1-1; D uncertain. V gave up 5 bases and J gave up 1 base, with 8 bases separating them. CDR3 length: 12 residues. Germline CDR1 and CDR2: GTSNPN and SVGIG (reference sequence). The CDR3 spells CAWGPKNTEAFF. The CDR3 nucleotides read TGTGCCTGGGGCCCGAAGAACACTGAAGCTTTCTTT.

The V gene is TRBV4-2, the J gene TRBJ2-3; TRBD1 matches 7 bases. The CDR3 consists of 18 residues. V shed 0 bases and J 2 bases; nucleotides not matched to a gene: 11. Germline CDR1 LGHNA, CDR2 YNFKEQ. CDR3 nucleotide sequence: TGTGCCAGCAGCCAAGATGGAAAGGGGGCTCAAATCACAGATACGCAGTATTTT. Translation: CASSQDGKGAQITDTQYF.

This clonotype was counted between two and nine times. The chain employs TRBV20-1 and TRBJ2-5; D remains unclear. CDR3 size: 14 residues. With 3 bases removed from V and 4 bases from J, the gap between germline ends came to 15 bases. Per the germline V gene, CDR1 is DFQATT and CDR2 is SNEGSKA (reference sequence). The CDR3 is CSARLDSSRETQYF. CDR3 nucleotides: TGCAGTGCTAGGCTCGATTCGTCGAGAGAGACCCAGTACTTC.

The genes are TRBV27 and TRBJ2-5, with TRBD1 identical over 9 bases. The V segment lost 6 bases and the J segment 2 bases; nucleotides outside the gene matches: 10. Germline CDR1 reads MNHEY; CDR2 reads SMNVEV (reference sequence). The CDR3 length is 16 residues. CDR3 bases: TGTGCCAGCAGGGCCCTAGGACAGGGGATACAAGAGACCCAGTACTTC. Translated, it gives CASRALGQGIQETQYF.

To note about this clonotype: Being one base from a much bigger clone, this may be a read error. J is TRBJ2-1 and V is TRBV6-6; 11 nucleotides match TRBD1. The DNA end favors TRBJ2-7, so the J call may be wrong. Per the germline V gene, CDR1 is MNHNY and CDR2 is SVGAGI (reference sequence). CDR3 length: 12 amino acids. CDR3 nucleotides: TGTGCCGGCGGACAGGGGGCGAGCGAGCAGTACTTC. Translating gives CAGGQGASEQYF.

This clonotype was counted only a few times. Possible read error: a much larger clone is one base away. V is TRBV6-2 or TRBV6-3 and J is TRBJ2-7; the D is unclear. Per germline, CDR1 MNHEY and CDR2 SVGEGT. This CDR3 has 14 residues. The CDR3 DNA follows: TGTGCCAGCGGTTACGGGCAGGTAACATCCGAGCAGTACTTC. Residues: CASGYGQVTSEQYF.

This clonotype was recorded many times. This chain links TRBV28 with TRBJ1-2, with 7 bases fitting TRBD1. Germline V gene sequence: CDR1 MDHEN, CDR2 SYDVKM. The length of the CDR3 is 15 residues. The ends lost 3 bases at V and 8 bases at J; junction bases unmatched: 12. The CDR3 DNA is TGTGCCAGCAGTTTGGCGGGACAGCCATATGAAGGCTACACCTTC. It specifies CASSLAGQPYEGYTF.

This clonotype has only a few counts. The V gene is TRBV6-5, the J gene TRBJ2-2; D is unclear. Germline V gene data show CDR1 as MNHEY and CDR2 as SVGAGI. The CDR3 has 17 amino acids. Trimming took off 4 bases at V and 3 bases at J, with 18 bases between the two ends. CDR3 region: CASSFSPGLFDTGELFF. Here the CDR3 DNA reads TGTGCCAGCAGTTTTTCTCCTGGGCTCTTCGACACCGGGGAGCTGTTTTTT.

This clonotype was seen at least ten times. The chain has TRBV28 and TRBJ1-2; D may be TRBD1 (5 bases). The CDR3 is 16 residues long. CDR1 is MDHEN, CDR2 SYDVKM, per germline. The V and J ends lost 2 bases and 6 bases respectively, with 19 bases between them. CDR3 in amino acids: CASSLGGTGHYDGYTF. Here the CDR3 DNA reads TGTGCCAGCAGTTTAGGTGGAACAGGTCATTATGATGGCTACACCTTC.

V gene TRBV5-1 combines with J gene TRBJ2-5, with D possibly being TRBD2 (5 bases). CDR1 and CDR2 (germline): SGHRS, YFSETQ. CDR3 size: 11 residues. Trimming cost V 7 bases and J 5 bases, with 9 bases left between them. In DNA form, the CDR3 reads TGCGCCAGCGGGGAGCGGGAGACCCAGTACTTC. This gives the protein CASGERETQYF.

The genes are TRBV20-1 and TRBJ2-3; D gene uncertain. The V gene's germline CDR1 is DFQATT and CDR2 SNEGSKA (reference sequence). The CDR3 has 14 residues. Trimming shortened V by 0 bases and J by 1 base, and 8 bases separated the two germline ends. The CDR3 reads CSARDGLGTDTQYF. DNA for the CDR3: TGCAGTGCTAGAGATGGGCTTGGCACAGATACGCAGTATTTT.

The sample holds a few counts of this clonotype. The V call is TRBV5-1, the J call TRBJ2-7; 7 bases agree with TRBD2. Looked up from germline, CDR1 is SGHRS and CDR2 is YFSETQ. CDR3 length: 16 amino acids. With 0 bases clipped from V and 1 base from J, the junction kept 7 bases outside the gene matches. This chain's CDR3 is CASSLGSSGKSYEQYF. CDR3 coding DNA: TGCGCCAGCAGCTTGGGATCCAGCGGGAAGTCCTACGAGCAGTACTTC.

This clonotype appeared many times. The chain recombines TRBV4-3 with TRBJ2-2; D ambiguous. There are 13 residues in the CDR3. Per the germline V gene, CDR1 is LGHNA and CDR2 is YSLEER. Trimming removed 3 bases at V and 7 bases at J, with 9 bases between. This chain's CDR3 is CASSQFELGELFF. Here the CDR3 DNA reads TGCGCCAGCAGCCAGTTCGAGCTCGGGGAGCTGTTTTTT.

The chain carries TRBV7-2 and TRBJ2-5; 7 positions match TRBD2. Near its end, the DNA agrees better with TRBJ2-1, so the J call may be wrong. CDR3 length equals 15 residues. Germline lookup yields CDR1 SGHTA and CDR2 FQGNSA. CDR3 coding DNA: TGTGCCAGCTACGGAATCAGCGGGAAATACAATGAGCAGTTCTTC. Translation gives CASYGISGKYNEQFF.

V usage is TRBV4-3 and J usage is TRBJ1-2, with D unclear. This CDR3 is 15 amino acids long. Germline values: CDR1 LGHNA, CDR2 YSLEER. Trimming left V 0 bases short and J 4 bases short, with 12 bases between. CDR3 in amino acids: CASSQDRQDGYGYTF. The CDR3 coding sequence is TGCGCCAGCAGCCAAGATAGGCAGGACGGCTATGGCTACACCTTC.

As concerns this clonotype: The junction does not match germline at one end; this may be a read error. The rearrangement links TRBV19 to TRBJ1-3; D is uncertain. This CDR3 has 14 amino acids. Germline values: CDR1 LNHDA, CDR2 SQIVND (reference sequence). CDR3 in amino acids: CASKEDPTGNTIYF. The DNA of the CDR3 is TGCGCCAGTAAGGAGGACCCGACTGGAAACACCATATATTTT.

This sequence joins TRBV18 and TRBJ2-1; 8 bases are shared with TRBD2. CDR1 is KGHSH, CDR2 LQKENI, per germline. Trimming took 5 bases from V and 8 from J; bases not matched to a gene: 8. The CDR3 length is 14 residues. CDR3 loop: CASSKLAEGYEQFF. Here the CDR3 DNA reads TGTGCCAGCTCAAAACTAGCGGAGGGGTATGAGCAGTTCTTC.

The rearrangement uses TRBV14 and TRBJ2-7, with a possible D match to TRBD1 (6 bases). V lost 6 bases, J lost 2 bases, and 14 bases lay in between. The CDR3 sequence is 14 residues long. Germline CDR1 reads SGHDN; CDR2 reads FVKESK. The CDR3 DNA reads TGTGCCAGCAGTCCAGGGGCAGCGGCCTACGAGCAGTACTTC. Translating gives CASSPGAAAYEQYF.

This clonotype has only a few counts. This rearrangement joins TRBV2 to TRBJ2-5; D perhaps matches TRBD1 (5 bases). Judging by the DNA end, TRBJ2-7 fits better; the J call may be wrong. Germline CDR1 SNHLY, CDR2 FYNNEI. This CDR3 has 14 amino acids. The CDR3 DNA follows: TGTGCCAGCAGACTCTCTCAGGGCGCCGGCGAGCAGTACTTC. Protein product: CASRLSQGAGEQYF.

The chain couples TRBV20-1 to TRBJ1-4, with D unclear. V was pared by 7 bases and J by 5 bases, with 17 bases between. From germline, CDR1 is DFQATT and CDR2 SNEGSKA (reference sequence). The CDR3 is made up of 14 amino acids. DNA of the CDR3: TGCAGTGTTCAGTCTCCAGCCAAAAATGAAAAACTGTTTTTT. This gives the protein CSVQSPAKNEKLFF.

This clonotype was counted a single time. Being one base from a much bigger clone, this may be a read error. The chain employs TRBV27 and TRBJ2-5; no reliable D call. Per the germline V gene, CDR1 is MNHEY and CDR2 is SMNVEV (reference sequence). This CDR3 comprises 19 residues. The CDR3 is CASSLYGRSSHLYQEAQYF. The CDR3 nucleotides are TGTGCCAGCAGTTTGTACGGACGAAGTTCCCACCTCTACCAAGAGGCCCAGTACTTC.

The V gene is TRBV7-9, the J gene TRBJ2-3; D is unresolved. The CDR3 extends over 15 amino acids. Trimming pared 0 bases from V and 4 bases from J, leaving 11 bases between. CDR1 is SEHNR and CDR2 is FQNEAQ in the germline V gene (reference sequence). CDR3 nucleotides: TGTGCCAGCAGCTTAGCTGGTGATCCAGCAGATACGCAGTATTTT. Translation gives CASSLAGDPADTQYF.

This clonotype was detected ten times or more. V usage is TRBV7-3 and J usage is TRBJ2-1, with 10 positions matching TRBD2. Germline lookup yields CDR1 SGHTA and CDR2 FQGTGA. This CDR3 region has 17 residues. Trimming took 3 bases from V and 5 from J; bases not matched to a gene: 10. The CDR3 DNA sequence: TGTGCCAGCAGCTTCCGGCTAGCGGGAGCGGTGGACAATGAGCAGTTCTTC. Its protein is CASSFRLAGAVDNEQFF.

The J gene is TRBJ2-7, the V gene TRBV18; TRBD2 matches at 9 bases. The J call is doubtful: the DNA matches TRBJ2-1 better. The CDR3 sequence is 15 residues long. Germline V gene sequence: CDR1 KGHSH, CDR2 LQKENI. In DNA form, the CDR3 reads TGTGCCAGCTCACCACGCTTAGCGGGAGACGGTGAGCAGTTCTTC. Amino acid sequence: CASSPRLAGDGEQFF.

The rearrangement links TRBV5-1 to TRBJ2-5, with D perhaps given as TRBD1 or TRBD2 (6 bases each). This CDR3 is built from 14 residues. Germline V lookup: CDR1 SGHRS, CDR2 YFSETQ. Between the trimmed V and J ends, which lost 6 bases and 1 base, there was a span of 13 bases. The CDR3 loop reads CASTYGGGQETQYF. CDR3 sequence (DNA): TGCGCCAGCACCTATGGAGGGGGCCAAGAGACCCAGTACTTC.

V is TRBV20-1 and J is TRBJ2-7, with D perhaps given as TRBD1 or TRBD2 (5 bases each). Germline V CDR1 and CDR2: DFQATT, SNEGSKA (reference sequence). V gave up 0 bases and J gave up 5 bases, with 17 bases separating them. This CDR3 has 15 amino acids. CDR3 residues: CSARDAGSYGNEQYF. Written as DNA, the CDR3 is TGCAGTGCTAGAGACGCAGGGAGCTACGGGAACGAGCAGTACTTC.

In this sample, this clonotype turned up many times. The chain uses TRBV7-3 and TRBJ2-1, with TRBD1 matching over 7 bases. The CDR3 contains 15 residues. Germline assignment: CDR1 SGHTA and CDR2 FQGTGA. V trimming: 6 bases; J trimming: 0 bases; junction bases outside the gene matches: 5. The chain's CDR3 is CASRSQGSSYNEQFF. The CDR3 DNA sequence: TGTGCCAGCAGATCACAGGGGAGCTCCTACAATGAGCAGTTCTTC.

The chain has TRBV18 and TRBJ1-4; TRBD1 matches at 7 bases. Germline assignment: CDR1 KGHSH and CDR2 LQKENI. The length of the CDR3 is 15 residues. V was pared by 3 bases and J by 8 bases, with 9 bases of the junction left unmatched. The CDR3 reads CASSPGRQGREKLFF. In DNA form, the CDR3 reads TGTGCCAGCTCACCGGGGCGACAGGGACGAGAAAAACTGTTTTTT.